These T cell receptor beta chains were read from a single sample in a study of T-cell memory formation after mild COVID-19. TCRdb analysed the 5' RACE reads with MiXCR anew, one entry per CDR3 protein. The sample yields more than 100,000 distinct CDR3 sequences, roughly 6% seen once. Specimen: PBMCs or a T cell subset sorted from them (not recorded which). The source of these receptors is an adult woman who had mild COVID-19 (a few samples of this study predate the infection). Cell type and time point are not known. Both conserved end residues are part of each CDR3. The D gene is left open where the match is weak. Clone size, where shown, is once, few, many, or a class for clones that have expanded.

cdr3_nt,cdr3_aa,cdr3_length,v_call,clone_size,j_call,d_call
TGTGCCAGCAGCCAGACAGGGCTCAATCAGCCCCAGCATTTT,CASSQTGLNQPQHF,14,TRBV25-1,few,TRBJ1-5,TRBD1
TGTGCCAGCAGCCTAACTACGCCAAGCTCGAATCAGCCCCAGCATTTT,CASSLTTPSSNQPQHF,16,TRBV4-2,NA,TRBJ1-5,NA
TGTGCCAGCAGTTTAACAGGGGGCAGGTACTATGGCTACACCTTC,CASSLTGGRYYGYTF,15,TRBV27,NA,TRBJ1-2,TRBD1
TGTGCCAGCAACTTAGGGTGGAGCCAGCCCCAGCATTTT,CASNLGWSQPQHF,13,TRBV6-1,NA,TRBJ1-5,NA
TGTGCCAGCAGCCAAAACGCGGGAACTAATGAAAAACTGTTTTTT,CASSQNAGTNEKLFF,15,TRBV7-3,NA,TRBJ1-4,NA
TGTGCCACCAGGACTGGGACAGGTGACACAGATACGCAGTATTTT,CATRTGTGDTDTQYF,15,TRBV15,NA,TRBJ2-3,TRBD1
TGTGCCAGCAGTTCGGGGACAGGGGGTCCTAACTATGGCTACACCTTC,CASSSGTGGPNYGYTF,16,TRBV27,few,TRBJ1-2,TRBD1
TGTGCCAGCAGTTCCTGGGGTAAGCAGTATTTT,CASSSWGKQYF,11,TRBV12-3/TRBV12-4,NA,TRBJ2-3,NA
TGTGCCAGCAGCTTAGGGCCCCCCCCGGGCACTGAAGCTTTCTTT,CASSLGPPPGTEAFF,15,TRBV7-2,few,TRBJ1-1,NA
TGTGCCAGCAGCTTTCGGTTAGATGGCTACACCTTC,CASSFRLDGYTF,12,TRBV7-9,NA,TRBJ1-2,NA
TGCGCCAGCAGCGCCGGGACAGGGTCGTGGGAGCAGTACTTC,CASSAGTGSWEQYF,14,TRBV5-1,NA,TRBJ2-7,TRBD1
TGTGCCAGCAGCTATGGGGGGTTAGTGTACTTC,CASSYGGLVYF,11,TRBV2,few,TRBJ2-4,NA
TGTGCCGCCGGAGGACAGGGATTATCAGATACGCAGTATTTT,CAAGGQGLSDTQYF,14,TRBV7-9,NA,TRBJ2-3,TRBD1
TGTGCCAGCAGTCTAAGGGCAGGGCTCGGGCAGCCCCAGCATTTT,CASSLRAGLGQPQHF,15,TRBV27,few,TRBJ1-5,NA
TGTGCCCAACAATACGGTCTAGATAATTCACCCCTCCACTTT,CAQQYGLDNSPLHF,14,TRBV30,few,TRBJ1-6,NA
TGTGCCAGCAGCTACCTACTAGCGGGAGTACGGGAGACCCAGTACTTC,CASSYLLAGVRETQYF,16,TRBV7-8,many,TRBJ2-5,TRBD2
TGCGCCAGCAGCTTAGGGGACAGGGGCACAGTGGCTTTCTTT,CASSLGDRGTVAFF,14,TRBV5-1,NA,TRBJ1-1,TRBD1
TGTGCCAGCAGTGGGAGACTAGCGGGAGGAAATGAGCAGTTCTTC,CASSGRLAGGNEQFF,15,TRBV6-5,NA,TRBJ2-1,TRBD2
TGTGCCAGCAGTTTACCCGGGACGGTGAACACTGAAGCTTTCTTT,CASSLPGTVNTEAFF,15,TRBV28,NA,TRBJ1-1,NA
TGTGCCAGCAGCTTAGCAGGAGGTCAGCCCCAGCATTTT,CASSLAGGQPQHF,13,TRBV11-2,few,TRBJ1-5,NA
TGTGCCACCAGTGAACGGACTAGCGTGACAGATACGCAGTATTTT,CATSERTSVTDTQYF,15,TRBV24-1,few,TRBJ2-3,TRBD2
TGTGCCTGGAGTCCAGTGGACAGGGGGATATCGCCCCAGCATTTT,CAWSPVDRGISPQHF,15,TRBV30,NA,TRBJ1-5,TRBD1
TGCGCCAGCAGCTCCGAGGATAGGCAGTACTTC,CASSSEDRQYF,11,TRBV5-1,NA,TRBJ2-7,NA
TGTGCCAGCAGCCCCAGGGATAGGAGGTCCGGGGAGCTGTTTTTT,CASSPRDRRSGELFF,15,TRBV11-1,NA,TRBJ2-2,NA
TGCGCCAGCAGCTTGGACCCGACGAACTACGAGCAGTACTTC,CASSLDPTNYEQYF,14,TRBV5-1,NA,TRBJ2-7,NA
TGTGCCAGCAGCCCCCGGGACAGTAGAAATGAAAAACTGTTTTTT,CASSPRDSRNEKLFF,15,TRBV7-8,few,TRBJ1-4,TRBD1
TGTGCCAGCAGTCCCGGTAAGGGACGTACTAATGAAAAACTGTTTTTT,CASSPGKGRTNEKLFF,16,TRBV12-3/TRBV12-4,many,TRBJ1-4,NA
TGCGCCAGCAGCTACTCCTTGGATAATTCACCCCTCCACTTT,CASSYSLDNSPLHF,14,TRBV5-1,few,TRBJ1-6,NA
TGTGCCAGCAGCTTTCGATTTAGTATTCTGGGGGGAACCACAGATACGCAGTATTTT,CASSFRFSILGGTTDTQYF,19,TRBV7-9,medium-sized,TRBJ2-3,NA
TGTGCCAGCTCACCACTAGGGCTGGACTATGGCTACACCTTC,CASSPLGLDYGYTF,14,TRBV18,few,TRBJ1-2,NA
TGTGCCAGCAGCTCTGAAGCAGGATGGAAAAACATTCAGTACTTC,CASSSEAGWKNIQYF,15,TRBV5-5,NA,TRBJ2-4,NA
TGTGCCAGCTCACCAGCGGACAGGGACTACGAGCAGTACTTC,CASSPADRDYEQYF,14,TRBV18,few,TRBJ2-7,TRBD1
TGTGCCAGCAGTGACGGGACTAGCGTTTTCTACGAGCAGTACTTC,CASSDGTSVFYEQYF,15,TRBV6-5,NA,TRBJ2-7,TRBD2
TGTGCCAGCAGCCAAACCTGGCTCAGGACAGATCAGCCCCAGCATTTT,CASSQTWLRTDQPQHF,16,TRBV6-2/TRBV6-3,NA,TRBJ1-5,NA
TGTGCCAGCAGCCAGACAGGGTTCACCGGGGAGCTGTTTTTT,CASSQTGFTGELFF,14,TRBV6-2/TRBV6-3,NA,TRBJ2-2,TRBD1
TGTGCCAGCAGCCAAGCGACAGGGGGGATAACTGAAGCTTTCTTT,CASSQATGGITEAFF,15,TRBV4-2,few,TRBJ1-1,TRBD1
TGTGCCAGCACTAACGAGGCCCCTAGGCCCACCGGGGAGCTGTTTTTT,CASTNEAPRPTGELFF,16,TRBV2,medium-sized,TRBJ2-2,NA
TGTGCCAGCAGCTCAAACAGGGCCGCCTACGAGCAGTACTTC,CASSSNRAAYEQYF,14,TRBV7-2,few,TRBJ2-7,NA
TGTGCCAGCAGTTTAAGCGGGGGTACTTACGAGCAGTACTTC,CASSLSGGTYEQYF,14,TRBV12-3/TRBV12-4,many,TRBJ2-7,TRBD2
TGCGCCAGCAGCCATCCCGGGAGGAACACTGAAGCTTTCTTT,CASSHPGRNTEAFF,14,TRBV4-1,many,TRBJ1-1,NA
TGTGCCAGCAGCTTAGAGGGGAACACCGGGGAGCTGTTTTTT,CASSLEGNTGELFF,14,TRBV7-9,many,TRBJ2-2,NA
TGTGCCAGCAGCACGGGACAGCTCTTAGCCAAAAACATTCAGTACTTC,CASSTGQLLAKNIQYF,16,TRBV6-2/TRBV6-3,few,TRBJ2-4,TRBD1
TGTGCCAGCACCCAGCCGGCGGGCCTTTACAATGAGCAGTTCTTC,CASTQPAGLYNEQFF,15,TRBV7-9,few,TRBJ2-1,NA
TGTGCCTGGAGCCTTGATAGGGCTTTCTTT,CAWSLDRAFF,10,TRBV30,few,TRBJ1-1,NA
TGCAGTGCTAGAGATATGAGGAGGAACACTGAAGCTTTCTTT,CSARDMRRNTEAFF,14,TRBV20-1,NA,TRBJ1-1,NA
TGTGCCAGCAGCAGAGCGCCAGGAGAGACCCAGTACTTC,CASSRAPGETQYF,13,TRBV21-1,few,TRBJ2-5,NA
TGTGCCAGCAGCCCCATCTCAGCAGGGGGCCTCGCTCGCACAGATACGCAGTATTTT,CASSPISAGGLARTDTQYF,19,TRBV6-5,NA,TRBJ2-3,TRBD1
TGTGCCAGCAGCCGCGTGCGCCCGGGAGGGAACACTGAAGCTTTCTTT,CASSRVRPGGNTEAFF,16,TRBV14,few,TRBJ1-1,NA
TGTGCCACCAGCAGAGAATCGACCCCCGAGCAGTACTTC,CATSRESTPEQYF,13,TRBV15,few,TRBJ2-7,NA
TGCGCCAGCAGCCAAGATCGGAACAGCCTAAACCAGAACACTGAAGCTTTCTTT,CASSQDRNSLNQNTEAFF,18,TRBV4-1,NA,TRBJ1-1,NA
TGTGCCAGCAGTTCCCCCGGGGGTTTAAGCGATACGCAGTATTTT,CASSSPGGLSDTQYF,15,TRBV12-3/TRBV12-4,many,TRBJ2-3,NA
TGCAGTGCTAGACAGGGGCAGGGGGCGCAAGGCTACACCTTC,CSARQGQGAQGYTF,14,TRBV20-1,few,TRBJ1-2,TRBD1
TGTGCCAGCAGTGAATATTCGGCAGGGAATTATGGCTACACCTTC,CASSEYSAGNYGYTF,15,TRBV25-1,many,TRBJ1-2,NA
TGTGCCACACAGGGTCAGAACACTGAAGCTTTCTTT,CATQGQNTEAFF,12,TRBV7-9,many,TRBJ1-1,NA
TGCAGCGTTGGACTAGCGGGAGGGCGAGTTGAGCAGTACTTC,CSVGLAGGRVEQYF,14,TRBV29-1,few,TRBJ2-7,TRBD2
TGCAGTGCTAGGAGTTCGGGCAGGGGGATTAATCAGCCCCAGCATTTT,CSARSSGRGINQPQHF,16,TRBV20-1,many,TRBJ1-5,TRBD1
TGTGCCAGCAGCCCCCGGGAGGGGGCTCAGCCCCAGCATTTT,CASSPREGAQPQHF,14,TRBV7-8,few,TRBJ1-5,TRBD1
TGTGCCAGCAGCTTAGCGGAGGGAGAGGTGACCCAGTACTTC,CASSLAEGEVTQYF,14,TRBV7-2,many,TRBJ2-5,NA
TGTGCCAGCAGTGATCCGGCGGGGGGGGAGACCCAGTACTTC,CASSDPAGGETQYF,14,TRBV25-1,NA,TRBJ2-5,TRBD2